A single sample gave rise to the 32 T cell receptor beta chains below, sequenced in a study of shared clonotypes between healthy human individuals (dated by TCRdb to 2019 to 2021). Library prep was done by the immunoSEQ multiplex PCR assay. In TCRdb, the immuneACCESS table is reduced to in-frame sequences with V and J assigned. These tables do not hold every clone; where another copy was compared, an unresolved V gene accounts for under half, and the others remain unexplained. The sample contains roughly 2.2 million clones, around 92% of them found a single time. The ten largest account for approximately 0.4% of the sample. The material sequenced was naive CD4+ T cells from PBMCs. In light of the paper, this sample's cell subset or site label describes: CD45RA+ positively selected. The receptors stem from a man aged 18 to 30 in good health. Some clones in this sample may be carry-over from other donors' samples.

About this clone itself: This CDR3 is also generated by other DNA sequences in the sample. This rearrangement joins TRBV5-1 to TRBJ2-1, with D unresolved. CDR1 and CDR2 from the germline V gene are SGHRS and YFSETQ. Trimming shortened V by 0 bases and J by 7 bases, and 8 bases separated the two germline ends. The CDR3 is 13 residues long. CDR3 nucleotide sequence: TGCGCCAGCAGCTTGGTCGTGGGGAATGAGCAGTTCTTC. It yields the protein CASSLVVGNEQFF.

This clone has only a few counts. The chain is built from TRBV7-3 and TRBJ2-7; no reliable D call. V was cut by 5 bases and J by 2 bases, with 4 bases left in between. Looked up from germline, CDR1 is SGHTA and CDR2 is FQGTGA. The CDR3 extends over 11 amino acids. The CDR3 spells CASSATYEQYF. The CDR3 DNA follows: TGTGCCAGCAGCGCTACCTACGAGCAGTACTTC.

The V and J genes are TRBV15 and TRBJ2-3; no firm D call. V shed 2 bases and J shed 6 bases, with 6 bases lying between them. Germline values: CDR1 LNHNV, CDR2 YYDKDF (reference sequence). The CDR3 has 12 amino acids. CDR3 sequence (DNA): TGTGCCACCAGCAGATCTCAGGATACGCAGTATTTT. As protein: CATSRSQDTQYF.

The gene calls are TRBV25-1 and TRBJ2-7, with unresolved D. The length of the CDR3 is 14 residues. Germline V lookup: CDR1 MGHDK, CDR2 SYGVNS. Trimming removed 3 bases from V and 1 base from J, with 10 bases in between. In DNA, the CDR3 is TGTGCCAGCAGTGACCCGGCAGTTTCCTACGAGCAGTACTTC. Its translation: CASSDPAVSYEQYF.

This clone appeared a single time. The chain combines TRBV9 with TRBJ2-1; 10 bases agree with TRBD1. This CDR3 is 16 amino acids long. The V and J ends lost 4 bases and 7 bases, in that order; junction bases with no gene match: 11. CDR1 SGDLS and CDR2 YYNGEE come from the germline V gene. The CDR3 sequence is CASSSRGWDRGNEQFF. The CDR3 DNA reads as TGTGCCAGCAGCTCAAGGGGTTGGGACAGGGGTAATGAGCAGTTCTTC.

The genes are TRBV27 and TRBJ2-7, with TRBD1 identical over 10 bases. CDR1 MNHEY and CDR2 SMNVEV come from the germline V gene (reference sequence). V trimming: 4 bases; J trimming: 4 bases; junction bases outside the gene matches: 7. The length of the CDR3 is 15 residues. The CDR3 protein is CASSYRTGGFYEQYF. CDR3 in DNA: TGTGCCAGCAGTTATCGGACAGGGGGTTTTTACGAGCAGTACTTC.

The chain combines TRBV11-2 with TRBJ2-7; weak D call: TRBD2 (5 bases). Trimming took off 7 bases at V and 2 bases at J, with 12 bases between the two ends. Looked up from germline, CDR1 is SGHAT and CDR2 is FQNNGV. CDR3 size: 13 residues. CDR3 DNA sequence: TGTGCCAGCACCAAAGCGGTGACCTACGAGCAGTACTTC. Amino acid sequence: CASTKAVTYEQYF.

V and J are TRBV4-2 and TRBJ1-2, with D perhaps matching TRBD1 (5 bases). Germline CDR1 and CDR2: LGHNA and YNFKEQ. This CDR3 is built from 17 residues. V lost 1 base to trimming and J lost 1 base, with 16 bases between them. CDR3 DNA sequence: TGTGCCAGCAGCCAAGTACCGACCCCGGGGGTTAACTATGGCTACACCTTC. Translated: CASSQVPTPGVNYGYTF.

CDR3 nucleotides: TGTGCCAGCAGCCGCCGGTCGCGTTCTTTACCCTTTAGCACAGATACGCAGTATTTT. This encodes CASSRRSRSLPFSTDTQYF. This sequence joins TRBV7-2 and TRBJ2-3; the D is unclear. The V gene lost 5 bases and the J gene lost 0 bases, with 24 bases spanning the gap. Germline V gene sequence: CDR1 SGHTA, CDR2 FQGNSA. The CDR3 consists of 19 residues.

Here the CDR3 reads CASSKTGDRGREQYF. In DNA, the CDR3 is TGTGCCAGCAGTAAAACCGGTGACAGGGGTCGGGAGCAGTACTTC. The chain recombines TRBV6-1 with TRBJ2-7; 8 nucleotides line up with TRBD1. CDR3 length: 15 residues. The trim removed 5 bases at V and 7 bases at J, leaving 13 bases unmatched. Germline CDR1 MNHNS, CDR2 SASEGT.

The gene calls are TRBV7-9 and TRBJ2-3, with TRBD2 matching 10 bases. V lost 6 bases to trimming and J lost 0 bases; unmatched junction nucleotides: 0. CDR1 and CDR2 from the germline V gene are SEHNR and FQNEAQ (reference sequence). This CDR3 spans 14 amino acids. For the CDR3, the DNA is TGTGCCAGCAGACTAGCGGGAAGCACAGATACGCAGTATTTT. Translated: CASRLAGSTDTQYF. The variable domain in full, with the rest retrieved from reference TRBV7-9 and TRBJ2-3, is DTGVSQNPRHKITKRGQNVTFRCDPISEHNRLYWYRQTLGQGPEFLTYFQNEAQLEKSRLLSDRFSAERPKGSFSTLEIQRTEQGDSAMYLCASRLAGSTDTQYFGPGTRLTVL.

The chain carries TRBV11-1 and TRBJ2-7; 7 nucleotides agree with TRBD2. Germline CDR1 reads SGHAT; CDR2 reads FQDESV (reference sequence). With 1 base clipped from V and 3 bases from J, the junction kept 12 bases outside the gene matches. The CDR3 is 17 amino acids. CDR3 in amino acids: CASSLDRLAGYFYEQYF. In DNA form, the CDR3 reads TGTGCCAGCAGCTTAGATCGGTTAGCGGGTTACTTCTACGAGCAGTACTTC.

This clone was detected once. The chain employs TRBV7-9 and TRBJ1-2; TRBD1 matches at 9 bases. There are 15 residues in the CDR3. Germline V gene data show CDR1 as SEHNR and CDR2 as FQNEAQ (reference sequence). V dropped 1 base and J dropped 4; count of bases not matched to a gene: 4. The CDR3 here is CASSLGQGVGYGYTF. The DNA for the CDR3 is TGTGCCAGCAGCTTAGGACAGGGGGTTGGCTATGGCTACACCTTC. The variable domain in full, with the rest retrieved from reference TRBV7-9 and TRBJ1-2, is DTGVSQNPRHKITKRGQNVTFRCDPISEHNRLYWYRQTLGQGPEFLTYFQNEAQLEKSRLLSDRFSAERPKGSFSTLEIQRTEQGDSAMYLCASSLGQGVGYGYTFGSGTRLTVV.

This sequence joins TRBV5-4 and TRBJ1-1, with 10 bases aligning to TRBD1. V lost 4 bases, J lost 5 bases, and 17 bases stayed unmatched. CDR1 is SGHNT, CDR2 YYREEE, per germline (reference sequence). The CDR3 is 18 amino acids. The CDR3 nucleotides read TGTGCCAGCAGCGCCAGAGGCAGGGGGACAGGGGACGTAACTGAAGCTTTCTTT. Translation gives CASSARGRGTGDVTEAFF.

The chain's CDR3 is CASSSNLRGGANVLTF. The CDR3 nucleotides are TGCGCCAGCAGCTCAAACCTGAGGGGTGGGGCCAACGTCCTGACTTTC. The V call is TRBV5-1, the J call TRBJ2-6, with D perhaps assigned TRBD1 or TRBD2 (5 bases each). Deletions cut 3 bases from V and 3 bases from J, with 13 bases between. The CDR3 is 16 residues long. CDR1 is SGHRS and CDR2 is YFSETQ in the germline V gene.

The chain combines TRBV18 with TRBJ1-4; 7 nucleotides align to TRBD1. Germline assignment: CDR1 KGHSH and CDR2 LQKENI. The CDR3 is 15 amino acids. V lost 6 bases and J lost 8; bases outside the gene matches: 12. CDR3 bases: TGTGCCAGCTCGCGACCCGGGACAGTCGAGGAAAAACTGTTTTTT. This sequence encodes CASSRPGTVEEKLFF.

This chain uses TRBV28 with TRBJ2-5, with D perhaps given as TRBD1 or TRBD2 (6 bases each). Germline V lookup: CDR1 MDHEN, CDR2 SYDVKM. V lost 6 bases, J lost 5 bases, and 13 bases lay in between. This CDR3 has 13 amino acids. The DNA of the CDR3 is TGTGCCAGCAGAAAGGGGGGCGGGGAGACCCAGTACTTC. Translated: CASRKGGGETQYF.

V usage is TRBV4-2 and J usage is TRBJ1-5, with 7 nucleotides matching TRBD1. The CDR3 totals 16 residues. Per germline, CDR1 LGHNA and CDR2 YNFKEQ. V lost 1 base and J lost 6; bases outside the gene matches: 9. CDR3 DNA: TGTGCCAGCAGCCAAGGGTTGCTTACAGGGGTTCAGCCCCAGCATTTT. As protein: CASSQGLLTGVQPQHF.

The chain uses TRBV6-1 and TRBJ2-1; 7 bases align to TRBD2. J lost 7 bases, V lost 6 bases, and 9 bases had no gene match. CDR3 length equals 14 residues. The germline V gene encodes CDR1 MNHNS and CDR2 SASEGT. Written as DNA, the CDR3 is TGTGCCAGCAGGTCGGGGAGGGCGGGAAATGAGCAGTTCTTC. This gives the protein CASRSGRAGNEQFF.

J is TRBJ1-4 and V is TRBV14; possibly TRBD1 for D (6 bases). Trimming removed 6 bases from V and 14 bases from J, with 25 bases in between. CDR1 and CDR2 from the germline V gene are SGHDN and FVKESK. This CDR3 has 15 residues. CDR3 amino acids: CASSPGTIISSQLFF. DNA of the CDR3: TGTGCCAGCAGTCCCGGGACAATCATAAGCTCTCAGCTGTTTTTT.

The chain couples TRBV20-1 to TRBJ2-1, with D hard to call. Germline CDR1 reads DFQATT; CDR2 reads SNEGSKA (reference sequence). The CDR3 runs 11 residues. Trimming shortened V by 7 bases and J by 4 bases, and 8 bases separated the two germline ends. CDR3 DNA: TGCAGTGGCATCGGGTACAATGAGCAGTTCTTC. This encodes CSGIGYNEQFF.

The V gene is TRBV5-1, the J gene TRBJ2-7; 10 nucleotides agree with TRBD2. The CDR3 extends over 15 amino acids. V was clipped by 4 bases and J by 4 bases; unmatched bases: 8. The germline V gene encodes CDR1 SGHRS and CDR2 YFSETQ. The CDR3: CASSPLEGLAYEQYF. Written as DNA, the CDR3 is TGCGCCAGCAGCCCTCTCGAGGGACTAGCGTACGAGCAGTACTTC.

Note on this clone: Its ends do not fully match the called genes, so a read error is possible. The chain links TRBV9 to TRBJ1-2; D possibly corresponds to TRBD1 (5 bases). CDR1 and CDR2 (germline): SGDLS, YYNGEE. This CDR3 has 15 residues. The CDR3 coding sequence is TGTGCCAGCAGCGCACGGGACGGCTGGAACTATGGTTACACCTTC. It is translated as CASSARDGWNYGYTF.

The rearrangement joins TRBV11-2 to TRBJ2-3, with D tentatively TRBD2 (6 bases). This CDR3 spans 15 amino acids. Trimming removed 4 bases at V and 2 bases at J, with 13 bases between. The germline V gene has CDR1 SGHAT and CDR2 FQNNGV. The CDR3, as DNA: TGTGCCAGCAGCTCGCCGGGACTCCTCACAGATACGCAGTATTTT. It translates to CASSSPGLLTDTQYF.

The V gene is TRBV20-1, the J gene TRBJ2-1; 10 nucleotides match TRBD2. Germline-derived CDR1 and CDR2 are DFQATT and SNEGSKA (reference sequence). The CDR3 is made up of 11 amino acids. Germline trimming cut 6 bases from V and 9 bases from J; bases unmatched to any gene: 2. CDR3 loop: CSARTSGEQFF. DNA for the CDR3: TGCAGTGCAAGGACTAGCGGTGAGCAGTTCTTC.

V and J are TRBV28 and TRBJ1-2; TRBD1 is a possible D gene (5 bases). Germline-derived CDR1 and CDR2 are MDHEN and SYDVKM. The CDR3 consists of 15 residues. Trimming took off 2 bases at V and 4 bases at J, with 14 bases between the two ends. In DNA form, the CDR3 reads TGTGCCAGCAGTTTAGAGGGGACCTGGGGCTATGGCTACACCTTC. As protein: CASSLEGTWGYGYTF.

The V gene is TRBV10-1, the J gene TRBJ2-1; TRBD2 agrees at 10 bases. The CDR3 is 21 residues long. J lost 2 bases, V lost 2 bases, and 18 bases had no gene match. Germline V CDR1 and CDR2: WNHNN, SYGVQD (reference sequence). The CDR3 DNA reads TGCGCCAGCAGTGAGCCGCCCTGGTGGTCTAGCGGGAGAGTCACCTACAATGAGCAGTTCTTC. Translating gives CASSEPPWWSSGRVTYNEQFF.

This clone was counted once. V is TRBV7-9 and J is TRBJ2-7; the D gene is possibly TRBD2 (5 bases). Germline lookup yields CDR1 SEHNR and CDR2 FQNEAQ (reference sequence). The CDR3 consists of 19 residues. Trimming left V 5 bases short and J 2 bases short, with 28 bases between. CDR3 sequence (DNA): TGTGCCAGCAGCCCGAGAGGGCGTGTGGGCGGCTTAGATCCCTACGAGCAGTACTTC. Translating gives CASSPRGRVGGLDPYEQYF.

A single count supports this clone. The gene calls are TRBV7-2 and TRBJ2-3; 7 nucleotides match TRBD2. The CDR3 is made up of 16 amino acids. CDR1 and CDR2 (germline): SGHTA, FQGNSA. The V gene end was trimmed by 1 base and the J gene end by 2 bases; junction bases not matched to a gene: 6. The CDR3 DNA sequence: TGTGCCAGCAGCTTAGTTGGGGGAGGGCTCACAGATACGCAGTATTTT. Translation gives CASSLVGGGLTDTQYF.

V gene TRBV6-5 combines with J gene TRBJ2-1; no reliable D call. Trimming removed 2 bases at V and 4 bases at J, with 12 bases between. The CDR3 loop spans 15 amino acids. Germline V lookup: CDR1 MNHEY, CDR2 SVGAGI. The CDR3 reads CASSYASEPYNEQFF. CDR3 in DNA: TGTGCCAGCAGTTACGCGTCGGAACCTTACAATGAGCAGTTCTTC.

CDR3 bases: TGCAGCGTTGAAATGGCCGTCGGGGAAGCTTTCTTT. Translated, it gives CSVEMAVGEAFF. V usage is TRBV29-1 and J usage is TRBJ1-1; no clear D. CDR3 length: 12 residues. The V end lost 2 bases, the J end lost 8 bases, and 12 bases lay between the germline ends. Germline CDR1 and CDR2: SQVTM and ANQGSEA. The full variable domain, completed using reference TRBV29-1 and TRBJ1-1, is SAVISQKPSRDICQRGTSLTIQCQVDSQVTMMFWYRQQPGQSLTLIATANQGSEATYESGFVIDKFPISRPNLTFSTLTVSNMSPEDSSIYLCSVEMAVGEAFFGQGTRLTVV.

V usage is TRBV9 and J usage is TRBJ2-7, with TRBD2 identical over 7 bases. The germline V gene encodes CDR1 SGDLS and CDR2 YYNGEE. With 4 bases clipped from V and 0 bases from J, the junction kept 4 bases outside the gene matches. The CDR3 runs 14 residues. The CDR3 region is CASSTTSASYEQYF. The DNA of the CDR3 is TGTGCCAGCAGCACCACTAGCGCCTCCTACGAGCAGTACTTC.